This T cell receptor (beta chain) came from a study of blood T cell repertoires in COVID-19. Across the study: The United States, Italy and Spain supplied acute and convalescent COVID-19 samples. T cells, B-cell-depleted T cells, or PBMCs provided the cDNA or gDNA that served as material.

How the authors handled the data: The authors estimated nucleated cell counts from reference gene primer amplification. Sequencing was performed with immunoSEQ multiplex PCR; in TCRdb, only in-frame clones are kept and a portion is missing. V and J calls and clone size follow that table, whereas D and trimming were derived from the DNA. Of about 220,000 clones listed, around 84% are singletons. The ends were cut back, 6 bases at V and 6 bases at J, with 17 bases in the middle. From germline, CDR1 is MDHEN and CDR2 SYDVKM. This CDR3 has 14 amino acids. The sequence came from a man between 45 and 60 years old with active or convalescent COVID-19. The V and J genes are TRBV28 and TRBJ1-2; D may be TRBD1 (5 bases). Sequencing input: peripheral blood. DNA of the CDR3: TGTGCCAGCAGGACAAGCAGACAGTATAATGGCTACACCTTC. Residues: CASRTSRQYNGYTF.